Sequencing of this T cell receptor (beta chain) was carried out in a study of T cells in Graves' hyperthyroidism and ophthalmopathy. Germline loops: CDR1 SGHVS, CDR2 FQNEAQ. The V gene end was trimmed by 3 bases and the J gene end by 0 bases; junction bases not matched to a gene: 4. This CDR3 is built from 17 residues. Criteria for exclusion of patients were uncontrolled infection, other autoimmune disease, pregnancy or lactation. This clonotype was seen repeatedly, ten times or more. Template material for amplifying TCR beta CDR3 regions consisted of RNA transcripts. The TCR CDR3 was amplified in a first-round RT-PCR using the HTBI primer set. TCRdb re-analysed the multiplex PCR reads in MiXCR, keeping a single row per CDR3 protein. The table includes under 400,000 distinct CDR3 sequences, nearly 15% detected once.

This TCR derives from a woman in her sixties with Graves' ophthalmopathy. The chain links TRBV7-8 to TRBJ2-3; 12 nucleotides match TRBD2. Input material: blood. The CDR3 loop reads CASSFWTSGDSTDTQYF. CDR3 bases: TGTGCCAGCAGCTTCTGGACTAGCGGGGATAGCACAGATACGCAGTATTTT.